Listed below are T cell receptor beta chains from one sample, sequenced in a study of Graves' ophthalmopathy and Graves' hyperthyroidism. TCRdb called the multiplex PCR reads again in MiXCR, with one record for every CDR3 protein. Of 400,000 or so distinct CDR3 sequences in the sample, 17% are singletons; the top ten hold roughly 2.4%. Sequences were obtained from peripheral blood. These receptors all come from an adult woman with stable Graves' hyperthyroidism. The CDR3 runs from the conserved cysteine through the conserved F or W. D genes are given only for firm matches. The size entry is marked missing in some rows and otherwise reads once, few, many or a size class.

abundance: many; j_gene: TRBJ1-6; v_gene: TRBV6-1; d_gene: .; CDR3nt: TGTGCCAGCAGCCTAGGGGAGGGACTACCCCTCCACTTT; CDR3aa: CASSLGEGLPLHF
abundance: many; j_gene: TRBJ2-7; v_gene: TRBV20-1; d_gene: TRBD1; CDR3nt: TGCAGTGCCAAGACCGGGACAGGCATGCACGAGCAGTACTTC; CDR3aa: CSAKTGTGMHEQYF
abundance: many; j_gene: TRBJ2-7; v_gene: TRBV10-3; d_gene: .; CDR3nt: TGTGCCATCAGTGAGCCGCGCTCTTCCTACGAGCAGTACTTC; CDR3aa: CAISEPRSSYEQYF
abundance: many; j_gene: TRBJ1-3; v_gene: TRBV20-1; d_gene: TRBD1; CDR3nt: TGCAGTGCTAGAGACCCGGGACAGGGTTCTGCCGGAAACACCATATATTTT; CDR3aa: CSARDPGQGSAGNTIYF
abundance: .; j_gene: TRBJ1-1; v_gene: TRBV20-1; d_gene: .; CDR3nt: TGCAGTGCTGCGCAGAAACAGGCCATTACGAACACTGAAGCTTTCTTT; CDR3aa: CSAAQKQAITNTEAFF
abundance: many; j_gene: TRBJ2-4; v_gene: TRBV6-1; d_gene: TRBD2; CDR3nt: TGTGCCAGCAGGCCGGGACTAGCGGGCCAAGCCAAAAACATTCAGTACTTC; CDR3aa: CASRPGLAGQAKNIQYF
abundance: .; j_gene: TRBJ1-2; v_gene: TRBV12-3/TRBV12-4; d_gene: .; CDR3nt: TGTGCCAGCAGCCCATGGGGGGAGGGCAACTATGGCTACACCTTC; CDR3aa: CASSPWGEGNYGYTF
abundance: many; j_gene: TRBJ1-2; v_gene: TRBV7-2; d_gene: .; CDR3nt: TGTGCCAGCAGCTTAGGCCTACGGGGAGCTAACTATGGCTACACCTTC; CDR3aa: CASSLGLRGANYGYTF
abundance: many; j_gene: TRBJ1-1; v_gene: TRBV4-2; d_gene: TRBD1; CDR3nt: TGTGCCAGCAGCCGCACAGGGGGCGCGGGGATGAACACTGAAGCTTTCTTT; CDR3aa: CASSRTGGAGMNTEAFF
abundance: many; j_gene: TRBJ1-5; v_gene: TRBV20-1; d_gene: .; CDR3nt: TGCAGTGCTAGCCCGTCGGGTGACAATCAGCCCCAGCATTTT; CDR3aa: CSASPSGDNQPQHF
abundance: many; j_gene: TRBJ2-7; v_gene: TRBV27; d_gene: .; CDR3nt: TGTGCCAGTACAGGGCCCGACTACGAGCAGTACTTC; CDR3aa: CASTGPDYEQYF
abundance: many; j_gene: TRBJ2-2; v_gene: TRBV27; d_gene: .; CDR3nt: TGTGCCAGCAGTTCACGGCCCCTCGGGGAGCTGTTTTTT; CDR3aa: CASSSRPLGELFF
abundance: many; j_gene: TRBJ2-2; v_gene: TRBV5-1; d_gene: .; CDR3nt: TGCGCCAGCAGCTTGACGCCGGGTACTGTCGGGGAGCTGTTTTTT; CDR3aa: CASSLTPGTVGELFF
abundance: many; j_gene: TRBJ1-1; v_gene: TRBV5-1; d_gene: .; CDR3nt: TGCGCCAGCAGCTTGATAGGGGATGAAGCTTTCTTT; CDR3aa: CASSLIGDEAFF
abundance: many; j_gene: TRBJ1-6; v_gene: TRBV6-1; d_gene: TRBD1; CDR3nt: TGTGCCAGCAGCGCGGGACAGCAGAATTCACCCCTCCACTTT; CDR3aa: CASSAGQQNSPLHF
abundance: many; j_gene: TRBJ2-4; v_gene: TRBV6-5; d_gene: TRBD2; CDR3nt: TGTGCCAGCAGAGGCGCTAGCGGGAAAAACATTCAGTACTTC; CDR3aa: CASRGASGKNIQYF
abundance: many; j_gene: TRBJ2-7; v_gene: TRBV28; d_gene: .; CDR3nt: TGTGCCAGCAGTTTATCCCGGACATCCTGGGAGCAGTACTTC; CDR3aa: CASSLSRTSWEQYF
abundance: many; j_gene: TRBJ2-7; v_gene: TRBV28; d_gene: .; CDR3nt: TGTGCCAGCAGAAGGACACAGCCCTACGAGCAGTACTTC; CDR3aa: CASRRTQPYEQYF
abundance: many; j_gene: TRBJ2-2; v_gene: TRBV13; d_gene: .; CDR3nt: TGTGCCAGCAGCTTTACAGGAGAACGGTCCACCGGGGAGCTGTTTTTT; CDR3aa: CASSFTGERSTGELFF
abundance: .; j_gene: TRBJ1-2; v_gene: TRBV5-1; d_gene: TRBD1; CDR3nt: TGCGCCAGCAGCCAAGCCGGGACAGGGGGCGTTGGCCACACCTTC; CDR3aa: CASSQAGTGGVGHTF
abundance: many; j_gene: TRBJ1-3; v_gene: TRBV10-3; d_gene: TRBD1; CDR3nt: TGTGCCATCAGCGGACATAAACAGGGGGCGTCGGGAAACACCATATATTTT; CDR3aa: CAISGHKQGASGNTIYF
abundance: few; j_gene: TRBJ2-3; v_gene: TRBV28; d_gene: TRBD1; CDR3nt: TGTGCCAGCAGTTTGTACGGACAGGGTTCGTCGGAGACAGATACGCAGTATTTT; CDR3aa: CASSLYGQGSSETDTQYF
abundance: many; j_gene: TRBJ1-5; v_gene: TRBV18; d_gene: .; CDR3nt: TGTGCCAGCTCTATCGGACAAAACAGTCAGCCCCAGCATTTT; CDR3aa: CASSIGQNSQPQHF
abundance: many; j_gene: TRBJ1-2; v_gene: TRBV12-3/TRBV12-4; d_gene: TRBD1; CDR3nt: TGTGCCAGCAGTTCCGGGACAGTATCTAACTATGGCTACACCTTC; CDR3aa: CASSSGTVSNYGYTF
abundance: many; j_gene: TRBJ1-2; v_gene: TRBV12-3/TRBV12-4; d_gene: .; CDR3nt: TGTGCCAGCAGTCGCCCCGGACCAAACTATGGCTACACCTTC; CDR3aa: CASSRPGPNYGYTF
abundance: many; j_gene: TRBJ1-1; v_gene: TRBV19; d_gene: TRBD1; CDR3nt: TGTGCCAGTAGTGTGCAAGGGGGCGCCTACACGGCTGAAGCTTTCTTT; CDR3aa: CASSVQGGAYTAEAFF
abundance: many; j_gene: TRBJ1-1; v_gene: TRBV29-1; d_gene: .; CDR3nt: TGCAGCGTTGGGAGGGGTTTACTCGAAGCTTTCTTT; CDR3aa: CSVGRGLLEAFF
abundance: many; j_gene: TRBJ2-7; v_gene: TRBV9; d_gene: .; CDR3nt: TGTGCCAGCAGCGTAGGGCAGTGGGACTACGAGCAGTACTTC; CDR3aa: CASSVGQWDYEQYF
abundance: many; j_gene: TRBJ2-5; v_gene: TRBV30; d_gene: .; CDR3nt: TGTGCCTGGAGTGAACAAGAGACCCAGTACTTC; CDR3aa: CAWSEQETQYF
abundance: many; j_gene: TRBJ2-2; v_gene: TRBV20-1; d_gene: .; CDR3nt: TGCAGTGCACAGTACACCGGGGAGCTGTTTTTT; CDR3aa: CSAQYTGELFF
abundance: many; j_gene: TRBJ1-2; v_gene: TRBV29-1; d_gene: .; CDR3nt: TGCAGCGTTGAACGGGACGCCGTCCTCTATGGCTACACCTTC; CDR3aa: CSVERDAVLYGYTF
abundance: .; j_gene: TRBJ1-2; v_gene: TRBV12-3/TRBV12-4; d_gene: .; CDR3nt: TGTGCCAGCAGTCAACAGGGTCCGGGTACCTATGGCTACACCTTC; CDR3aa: CASSQQGPGTYGYTF
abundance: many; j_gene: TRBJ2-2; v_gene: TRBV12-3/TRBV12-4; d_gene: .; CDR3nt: TGTGCCAGCAGTCTTCAGGGGGGCACCGGGGAGCTGTTTTTT; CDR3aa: CASSLQGGTGELFF
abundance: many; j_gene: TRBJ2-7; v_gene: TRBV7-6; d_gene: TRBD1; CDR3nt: TGTGCCAGCAGCCCCGGGACAGGCCTCTACGAGCAGTACTTC; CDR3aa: CASSPGTGLYEQYF
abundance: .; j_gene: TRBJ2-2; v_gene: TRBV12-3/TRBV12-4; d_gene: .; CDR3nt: TGTGCCAGCAGTTTCCCCTTCGGCGGGGAGCTGTTTTTT; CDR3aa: CASSFPFGGELFF
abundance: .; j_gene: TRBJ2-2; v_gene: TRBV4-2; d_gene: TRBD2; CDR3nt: TGTGCCAGCAGTCAGCGGGAGGGCCGGGCCGGGGAGCTGTTTTTT; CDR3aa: CASSQREGRAGELFF
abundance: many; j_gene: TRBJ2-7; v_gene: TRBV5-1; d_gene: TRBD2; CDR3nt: TGCGCCAGCAAATATGCAGCGGGAGCGAATTACGAGCAGTACTTC; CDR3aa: CASKYAAGANYEQYF
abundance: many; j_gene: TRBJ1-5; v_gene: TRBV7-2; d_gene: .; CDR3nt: TGTGCCAGCAGCCTTACGTTGAGGCAGCCCCAGCATTTT; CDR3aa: CASSLTLRQPQHF
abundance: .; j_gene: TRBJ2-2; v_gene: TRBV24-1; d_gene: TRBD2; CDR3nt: TGTGCCACCAGTGACGATCGGGAGATTACACTACTAGCGGGAGTCAACACCGGGGAGCTGTTTTTT; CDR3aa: CATSDDREITLLAGVNTGELFF
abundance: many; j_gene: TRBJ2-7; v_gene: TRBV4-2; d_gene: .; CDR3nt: TGTGCCAGCAGCCAAGACACGGAGGGGATCGACGAGCAGTACTTC; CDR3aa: CASSQDTEGIDEQYF
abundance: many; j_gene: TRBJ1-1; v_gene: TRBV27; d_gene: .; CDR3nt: TGTGCCAGCAGGCCGTGGGGTGGGGGTGAAGCTTTCTTT; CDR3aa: CASRPWGGGEAFF
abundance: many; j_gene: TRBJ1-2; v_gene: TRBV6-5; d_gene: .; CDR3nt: TGTGCCAGCAGTTACTCGGGGGCTTGGGGCTACACCTTC; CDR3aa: CASSYSGAWGYTF
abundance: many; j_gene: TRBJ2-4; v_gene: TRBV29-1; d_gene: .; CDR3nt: TGCAGCGTCCTATCGGGGAACATTCAGTACTTC; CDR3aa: CSVLSGNIQYF
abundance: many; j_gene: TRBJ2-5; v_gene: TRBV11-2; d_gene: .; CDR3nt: TGTGCCAGCAGCTTAGGAGAGGCCAACCAAGAGACCCAGTACTTC; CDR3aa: CASSLGEANQETQYF
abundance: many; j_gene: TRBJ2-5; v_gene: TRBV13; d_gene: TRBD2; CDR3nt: TGTGCCAGCAGCTCCCGACTAGCGGAAGGGGAGACCCAGTACTTC; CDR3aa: CASSSRLAEGETQYF
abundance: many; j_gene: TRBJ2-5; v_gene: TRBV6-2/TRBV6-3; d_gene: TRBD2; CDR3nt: TGTGCCAGCAGGCGAGCGGGAGAAGAGACCCAGTACTTC; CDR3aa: CASRRAGEETQYF
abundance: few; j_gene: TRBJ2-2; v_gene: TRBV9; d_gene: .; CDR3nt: TGTGCCAGCAGCGTCGCAGCCCTTCCTGGGACCGGGGAGCTGTTTTTT; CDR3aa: CASSVAALPGTGELFF
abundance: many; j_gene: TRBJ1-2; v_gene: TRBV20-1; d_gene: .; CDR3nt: TGCAGTGCTAGAGAATCAGGGATATTCAACTATGGCTACACCTTC; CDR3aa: CSARESGIFNYGYTF
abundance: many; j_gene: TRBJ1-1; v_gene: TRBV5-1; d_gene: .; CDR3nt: TGCGCCAGCAGCTGGGCTGGGAACACTGAAGCTTTCTTT; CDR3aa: CASSWAGNTEAFF
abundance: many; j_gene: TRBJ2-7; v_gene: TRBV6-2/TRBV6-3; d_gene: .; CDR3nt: TGTGCCAGCAGCGGACTTTTGGGCTACGAGCAGTACTTC; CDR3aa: CASSGLLGYEQYF